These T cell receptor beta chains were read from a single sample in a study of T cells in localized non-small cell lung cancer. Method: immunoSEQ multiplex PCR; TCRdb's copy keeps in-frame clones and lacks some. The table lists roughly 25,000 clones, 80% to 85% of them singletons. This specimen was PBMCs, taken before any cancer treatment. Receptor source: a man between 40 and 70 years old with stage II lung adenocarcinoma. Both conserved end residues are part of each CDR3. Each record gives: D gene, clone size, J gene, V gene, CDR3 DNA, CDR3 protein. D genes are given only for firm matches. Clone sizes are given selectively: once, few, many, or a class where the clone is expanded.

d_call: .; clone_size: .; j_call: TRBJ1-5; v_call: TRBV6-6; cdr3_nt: TGTGCCAGCAGTTACTCCGAGGACAGCACGCCCCAGCATTTT; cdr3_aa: CASSYSEDSTPQHF
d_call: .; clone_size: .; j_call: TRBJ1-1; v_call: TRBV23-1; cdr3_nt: TGCGCCAGCAGTCTTCTGAGTAAGGCCCTCACTGAAGCTTTCTTT; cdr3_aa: CASSLLSKALTEAFF
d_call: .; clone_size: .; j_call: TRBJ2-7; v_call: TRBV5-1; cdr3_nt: TGCGCCAGCAGCTTGGCAGGGGCATCCTACGAGCAGTACTTC; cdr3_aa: CASSLAGASYEQYF
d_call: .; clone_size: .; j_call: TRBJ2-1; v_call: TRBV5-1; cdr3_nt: TGCGCCAGCACCAAATCCGTAAGCAGGGAATACAATGAGCAGTTCTTC; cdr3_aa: CASTKSVSREYNEQFF
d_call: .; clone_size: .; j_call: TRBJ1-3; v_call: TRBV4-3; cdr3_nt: TGCGCCAGCAGCCAAGAAATAGGCTCTGGAAACACCATATATTTT; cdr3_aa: CASSQEIGSGNTIYF
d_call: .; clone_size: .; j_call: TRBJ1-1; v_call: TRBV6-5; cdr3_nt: TGTGCCAGCAGTCCTACGGGACTGGGGGGCACTGAAGCTTTCTTT; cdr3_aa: CASSPTGLGGTEAFF
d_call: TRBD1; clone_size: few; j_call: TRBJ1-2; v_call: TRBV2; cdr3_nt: TGTGCCAGCAGAGACAGGGGGCCGGACTATGGCTACACCTTC; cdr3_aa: CASRDRGPDYGYTF
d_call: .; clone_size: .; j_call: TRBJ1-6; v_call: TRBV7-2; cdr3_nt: TGTGCCAGCAGCTTAGGACCGGGATCACCCCTCCACTTT; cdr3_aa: CASSLGPGSPLHF
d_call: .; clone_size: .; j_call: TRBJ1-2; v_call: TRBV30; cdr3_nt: TGTGCCTGGAGTGGGGCTGGACCCTATGGCTACACCTTC; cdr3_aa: CAWSGAGPYGYTF
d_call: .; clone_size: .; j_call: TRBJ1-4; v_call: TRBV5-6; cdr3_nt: TGTGCCAGCAGCTTTGGGCAGGGTTTAGGAAAACTGTTTTTT; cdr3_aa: CASSFGQGLGKLFF
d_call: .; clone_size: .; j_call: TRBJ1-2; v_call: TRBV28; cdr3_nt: TGTGCCAGCAGCCGGGACGAGACTAACTATGGCTACACCTTC; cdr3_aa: CASSRDETNYGYTF
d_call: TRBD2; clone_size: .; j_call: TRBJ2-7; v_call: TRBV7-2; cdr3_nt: TGTGCCAGCAGCTTAGGCGGGAGGGCCCTCTACGAGCAGTACTTC; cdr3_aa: CASSLGGRALYEQYF
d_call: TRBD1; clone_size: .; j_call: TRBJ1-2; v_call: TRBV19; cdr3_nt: TGTGCCAGTAGTTTAGGACAGGGATCCAACTATGGCTACACCTTC; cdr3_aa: CASSLGQGSNYGYTF
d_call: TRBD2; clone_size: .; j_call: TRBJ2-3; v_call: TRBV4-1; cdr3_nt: TGCGCCAGCAGCCAACTAGCGGGGATAGTGAATACGCAGTATTTT; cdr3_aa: CASSQLAGIVNTQYF
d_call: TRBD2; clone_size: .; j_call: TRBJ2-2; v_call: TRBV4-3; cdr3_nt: TGCGCCAGCAGCCAAGAACGGACTAGGACCGGGGAGCTGTTTTTT; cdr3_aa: CASSQERTRTGELFF
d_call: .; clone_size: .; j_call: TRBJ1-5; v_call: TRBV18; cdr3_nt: TGTGCCAGCTCACCACAGCAGGCCAGCAATCAGCCCCAGCATTTT; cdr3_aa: CASSPQQASNQPQHF
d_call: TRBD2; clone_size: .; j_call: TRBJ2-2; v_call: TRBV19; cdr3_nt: TGTGCCAGTAGAAGGGGACTAGTGGGATATACGAACACCGGGGAGCTGTTTTTT; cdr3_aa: CASRRGLVGYTNTGELFF
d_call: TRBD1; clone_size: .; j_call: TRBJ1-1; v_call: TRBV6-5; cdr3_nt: TGTGCCAGCAGTTCCGGACAGGGGGCCCGAACTGAAGCTTTCTTT; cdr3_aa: CASSSGQGARTEAFF
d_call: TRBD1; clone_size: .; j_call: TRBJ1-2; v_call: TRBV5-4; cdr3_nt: TGTGCCAGCAGCCCGCAGGGGGGACGCGGGACACCCTTC; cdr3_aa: CASSPQGGRGTPF
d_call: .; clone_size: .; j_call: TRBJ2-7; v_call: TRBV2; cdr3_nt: TGTGCCAGCTCCACCACCTACGAGCAGTACTTC; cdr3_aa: CASSTTYEQYF
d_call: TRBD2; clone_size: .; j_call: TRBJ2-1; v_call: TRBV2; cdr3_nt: TGTGCCAGCAGGTATAGCGGGAGGGCCGGAGGTAATGAGCAGTTCTTC; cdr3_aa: CASRYSGRAGGNEQFF
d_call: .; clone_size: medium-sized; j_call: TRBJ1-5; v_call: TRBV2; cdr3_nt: TGTGCCAGCAGTTCCAATAGCAATCAGCCCCAGCATTTT; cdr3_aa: CASSSNSNQPQHF
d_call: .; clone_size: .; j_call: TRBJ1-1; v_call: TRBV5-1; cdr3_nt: TGCGCCAGCAGCTTGGCCGGCAACACTGAAGCTTTCTTT; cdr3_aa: CASSLAGNTEAFF
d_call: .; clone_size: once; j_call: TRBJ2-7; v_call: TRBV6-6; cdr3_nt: TGTGCCAGCAGTTACTCGCCGGACGCCAGCTACGAGCAGTACTTC; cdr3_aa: CASSYSPDASYEQYF
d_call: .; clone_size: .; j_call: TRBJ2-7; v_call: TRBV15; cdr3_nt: TGTGCCACCAGCAGAGATCGAGCCCCTACCTCCTACGAGCAGTACTTC; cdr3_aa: CATSRDRAPTSYEQYF